This TCR beta chain was retrieved from a study of cytomegalovirus exposure and HLA in healthy donors. Study-wide points: Among immune exposure information, only CMV serostatus was available. Researchers counted about 150 TCR beta chains as cytomegalovirus-associated.

The CDR3 loop spans 14 amino acids. V lost 3 bases, J lost 5 bases, and 8 bases stayed unmatched. CDR1 SGHDT and CDR2 YYEEEE come from the germline V gene. With respect to this clone: Antigen: not known.

Use of 60 Vbeta and 13 Jbeta primers characterized the PCR. Generated by immunoSEQ multiplex PCR, the TCRdb table keeps only in-frame clones and is missing some. The sample yields 150,000 to 200,000 clones, under 85% seen once. The sequence came from a female donor in good health and CMV-seronegative. The sample comprised PBMCs. The chain employs TRBV5-6 and TRBJ2-7, with 7 bases that match TRBD2. CDR3 sequence reads: CASSYGTIENEQYF. The CDR3 coding sequence is TGTGCCAGCAGCTACGGGACTATCGAGAACGAGCAGTACTTC.